The sequence of this T cell receptor beta chain was determined in a study of PD-L1 blockade in urothelial cancer. Study at large: Every 3 weeks, patients received intravenous atezolizumab 1,200 mg, beginning 2014. Earlier, patients had received 0 to 3 chemotherapy regimens. T cells were recovered from blood samples at a median of roughly 150,000.

Sequencing was performed with immunoSEQ multiplex PCR; in TCRdb, only in-frame clones are kept and a portion is missing. The sample records tens of thousands of clones, approximately 77% being singletons. The CDR3 has 14 residues. Trimming took 7 bases from V and 7 from J, leaving 19 bases between them. Germline V gene data show CDR1 as MNHEY and CDR2 as SVGAGI. For each patient, 1 to 8 samples were obtained, pretreatment and on-treatment. The source is a man between 70 and 80 years old with urothelial cancer. V and J are TRBV6-5 and TRBJ1-2, with TRBD1 as a possible D gene (5 bases). The material was PBMCs, obtained around atezolizumab (anti-PD-L1) treatment. CDR3 nucleotide sequence: TGTGCCAGCACCCTACTGGGGGGGGACGGTGGCTACACCTTC. Translation: CASTLLGGDGGYTF.